This T cell receptor beta chain was retrieved from a study of post-analysis software for immune sequencing data. As for the study in general: The courses of disease that were included comprised relapsing-remitting, secondary progressive and progressive-relapsing multiple sclerosis. General observations from the study: Patients showed TRBV5-6, TRBV5-1 and TRBV20-1 among a few TRBV segments more frequent than in controls. F measure grouped same-batch samples tightly together. The normalized Chao1 diversity of multiple sclerosis patients was significantly lower than that of controls.

CDR1 and CDR2 from the germline V gene are MNHEY and SMNVEV (reference sequence). The ends were cut back, 6 bases at V and 5 bases at J, with 14 bases in the middle. CDR3 length: 13 amino acids. Worth noting for this clonotype: Its matching antigen is unknown.

Libraries were made from TCR beta cDNA, and they carried unique molecular identifiers. T cells numbering about 0.95 to 10 million yielded a few hundred thousand cDNA molecules. TCRdb called the PCR reads again in MiXCR, with one record for every CDR3 protein. The sample records about 820,000 distinct CDR3 sequences, about 57% being singletons. The sequenced material came from blood. The source is a girl under 18 with multiple sclerosis. The chain has TRBV27 and TRBJ2-7; TRBD1 is a possible D gene (6 bases). CDR3 loop: CASSRGGPNEQYF. The DNA for the CDR3 is TGTGCCAGCAGCCGAGGGGGTCCCAACGAGCAGTACTTC.